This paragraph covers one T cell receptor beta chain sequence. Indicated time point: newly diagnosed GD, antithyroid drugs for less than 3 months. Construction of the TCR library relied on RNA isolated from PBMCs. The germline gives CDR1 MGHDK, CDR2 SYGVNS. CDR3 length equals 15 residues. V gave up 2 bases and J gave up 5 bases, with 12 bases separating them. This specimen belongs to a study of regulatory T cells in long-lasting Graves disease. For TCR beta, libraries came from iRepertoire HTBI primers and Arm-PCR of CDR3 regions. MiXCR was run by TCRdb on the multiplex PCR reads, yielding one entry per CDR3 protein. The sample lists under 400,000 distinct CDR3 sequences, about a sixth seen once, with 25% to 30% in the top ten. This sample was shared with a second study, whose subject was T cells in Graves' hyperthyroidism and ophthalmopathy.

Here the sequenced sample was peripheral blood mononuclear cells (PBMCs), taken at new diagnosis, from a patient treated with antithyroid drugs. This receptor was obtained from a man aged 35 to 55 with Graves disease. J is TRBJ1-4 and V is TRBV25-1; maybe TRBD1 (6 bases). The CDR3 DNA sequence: TGTGCCAGCAGTGAACAAGGGAGGGGGAATGAAAAACTGTTTTTT. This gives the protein CASSEQGRGNEKLFF.